This TCR beta chain derives from a study of spatial heterogeneity in lung cancer. This clonotype was seen many times. TCRdb independently ran MiXCR on the 5' RACE reads; one entry per CDR3 protein. The table shows 48,000 or so distinct CDR3 sequences, with about 5.8% occurring only once. The CDR3 sequence is 17 residues long. With 0 bases removed from V and 1 base from J, the gap between germline ends came to 15 bases. Germline-derived CDR1 and CDR2 are SGHDT and YYEEEE. Time point indicated: sample taken at primary tumor resection. V gene TRBV5-6 combines with J gene TRBJ2-3; unclear D gene. The source of this sequence is a male donor with early-stage non-small cell lung cancer. The sample in question was PBMCs, obtained at surgery. CDR3 sequence reads: CASSLATVLGGTDTQYF. Here the CDR3 DNA reads TGTGCCAGCAGCTTGGCAACTGTATTGGGTGGCACAGATACGCAGTATTTT.